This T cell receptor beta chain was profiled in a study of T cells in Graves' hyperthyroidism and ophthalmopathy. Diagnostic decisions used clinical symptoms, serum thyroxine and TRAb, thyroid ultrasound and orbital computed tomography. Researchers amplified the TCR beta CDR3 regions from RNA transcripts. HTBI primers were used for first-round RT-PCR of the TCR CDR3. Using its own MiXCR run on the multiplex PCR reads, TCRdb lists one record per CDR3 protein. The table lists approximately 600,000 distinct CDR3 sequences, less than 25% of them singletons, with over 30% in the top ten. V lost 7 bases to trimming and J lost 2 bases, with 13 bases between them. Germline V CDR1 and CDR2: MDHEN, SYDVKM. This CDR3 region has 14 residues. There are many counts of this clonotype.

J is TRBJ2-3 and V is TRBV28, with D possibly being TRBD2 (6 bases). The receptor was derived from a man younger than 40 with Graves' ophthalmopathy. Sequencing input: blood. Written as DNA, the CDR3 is TGTGCCAGCAATTTCGCGGGACCCACAGATACGCAGTATTTT. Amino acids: CASNFAGPTDTQYF.